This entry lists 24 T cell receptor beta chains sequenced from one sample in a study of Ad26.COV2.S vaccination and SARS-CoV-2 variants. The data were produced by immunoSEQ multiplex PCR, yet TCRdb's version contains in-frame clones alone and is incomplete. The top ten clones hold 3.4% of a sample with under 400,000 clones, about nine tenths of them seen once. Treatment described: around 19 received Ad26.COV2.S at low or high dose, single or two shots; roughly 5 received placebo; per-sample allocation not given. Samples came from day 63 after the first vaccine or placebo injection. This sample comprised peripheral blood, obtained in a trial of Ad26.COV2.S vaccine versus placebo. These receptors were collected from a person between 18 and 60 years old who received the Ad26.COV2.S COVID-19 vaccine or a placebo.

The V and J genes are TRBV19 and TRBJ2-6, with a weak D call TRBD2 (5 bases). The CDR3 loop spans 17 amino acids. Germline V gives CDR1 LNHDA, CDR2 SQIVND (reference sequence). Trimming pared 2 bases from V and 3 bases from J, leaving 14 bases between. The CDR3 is CASSINFVRGGANVLTF. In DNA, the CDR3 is TGTGCCAGTAGTATAAACTTCGTTCGGGGTGGGGCCAACGTCCTGACTTTC.

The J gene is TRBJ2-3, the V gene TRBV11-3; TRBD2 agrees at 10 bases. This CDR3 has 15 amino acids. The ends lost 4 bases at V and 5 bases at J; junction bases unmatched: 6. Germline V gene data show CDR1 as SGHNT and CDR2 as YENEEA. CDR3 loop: CASSYRAGGQDTQYF. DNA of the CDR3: TGTGCCAGCAGCTATAGAGCGGGGGGGCAAGATACGCAGTATTTT.

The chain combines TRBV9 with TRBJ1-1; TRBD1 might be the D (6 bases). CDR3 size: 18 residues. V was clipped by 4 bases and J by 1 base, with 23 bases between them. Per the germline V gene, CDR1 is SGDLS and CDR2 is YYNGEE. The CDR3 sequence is CASSPLRGVPGANTEAFF. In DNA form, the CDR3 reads TGTGCCAGCAGCCCCTTGAGGGGGGTCCCCGGGGCGAACACTGAAGCTTTCTTT.

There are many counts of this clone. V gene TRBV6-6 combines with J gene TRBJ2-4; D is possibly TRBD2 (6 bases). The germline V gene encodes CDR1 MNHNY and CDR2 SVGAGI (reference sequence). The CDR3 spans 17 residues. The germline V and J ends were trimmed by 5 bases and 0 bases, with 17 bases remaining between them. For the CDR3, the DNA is TGTGCCAGCAGTCCCGTGGCGGGGCCCATAGCCAAAAACATTCAGTACTTC. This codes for CASSPVAGPIAKNIQYF.

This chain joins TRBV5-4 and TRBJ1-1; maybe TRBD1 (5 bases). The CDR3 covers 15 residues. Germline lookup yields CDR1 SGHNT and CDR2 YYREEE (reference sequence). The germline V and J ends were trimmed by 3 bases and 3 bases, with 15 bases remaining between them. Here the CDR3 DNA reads TGTGCCAGCAGCTCCCCCGGGACCGCGGACACTGAAGCTTTCTTT. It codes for CASSSPGTADTEAFF.

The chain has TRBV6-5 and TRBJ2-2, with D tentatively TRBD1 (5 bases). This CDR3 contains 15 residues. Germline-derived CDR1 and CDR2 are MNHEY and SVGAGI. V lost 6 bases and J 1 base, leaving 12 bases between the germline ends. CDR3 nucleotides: TGTGCCAGCAGCCTCATTACAGGGAACACCGGGGAGCTGTTTTTT. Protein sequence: CASSLITGNTGELFF.

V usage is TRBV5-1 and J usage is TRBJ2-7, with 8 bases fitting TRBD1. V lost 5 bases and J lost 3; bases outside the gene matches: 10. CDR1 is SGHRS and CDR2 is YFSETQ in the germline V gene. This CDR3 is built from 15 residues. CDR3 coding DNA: TGCGCCAGCAGACTGGACAGGGAAACCTACTACGAGCAGTACTTC. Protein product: CASRLDRETYYEQYF.

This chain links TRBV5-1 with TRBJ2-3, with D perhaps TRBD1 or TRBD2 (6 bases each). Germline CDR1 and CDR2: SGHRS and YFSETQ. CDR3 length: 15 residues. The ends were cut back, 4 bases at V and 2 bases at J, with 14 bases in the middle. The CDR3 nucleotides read TGCGCCAGCAGCCCTAGGGGGGATAACACAGATACGCAGTATTTT. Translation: CASSPRGDNTDTQYF.

CDR3 in amino acids: CASILTGGYNEQFF. In nucleotides, the CDR3 is TGTGCCAGCATCCTCACCGGGGGCTACAATGAGCAGTTCTTC. This rearrangement joins TRBV7-2 to TRBJ2-1; perhaps TRBD2 as D (6 bases). CDR3 length: 14 residues. Trimming took off 7 bases at V and 3 bases at J, with 13 bases between the two ends. Germline lookup yields CDR1 SGHTA and CDR2 FQGNSA.

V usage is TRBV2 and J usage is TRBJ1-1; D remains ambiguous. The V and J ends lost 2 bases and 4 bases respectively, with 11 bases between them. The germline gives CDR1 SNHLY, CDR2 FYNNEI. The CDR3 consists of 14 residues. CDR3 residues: CASSEFPESTEAFF. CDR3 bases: TGTGCCAGCAGTGAATTCCCCGAAAGCACTGAAGCTTTCTTT. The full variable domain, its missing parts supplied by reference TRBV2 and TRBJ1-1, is EPEVTQTPSHQVTQMGQEVILRCVPISNHLYFYWYRQILGQKVEFLVSFYNNEISEKSEIFDDQFSVERPDGSNFTLKIRSTKLEDSAMYFCASSEFPESTEAFFGQGTRLTVV.

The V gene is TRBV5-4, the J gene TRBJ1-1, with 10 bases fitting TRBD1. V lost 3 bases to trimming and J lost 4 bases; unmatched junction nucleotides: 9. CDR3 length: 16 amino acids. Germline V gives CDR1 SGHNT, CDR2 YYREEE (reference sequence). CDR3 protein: CASSSRDRGLGTEAFF. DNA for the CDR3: TGTGCCAGCAGCTCCCGGGACAGGGGATTGGGCACTGAAGCTTTCTTT.

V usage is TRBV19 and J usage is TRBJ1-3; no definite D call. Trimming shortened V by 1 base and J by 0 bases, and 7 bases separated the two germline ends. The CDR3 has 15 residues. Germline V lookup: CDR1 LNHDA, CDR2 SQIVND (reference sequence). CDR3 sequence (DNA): TGTGCCAGTAGTATAGGACGGAGCTCTGGAAACACCATATATTTT. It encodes CASSIGRSSGNTIYF.

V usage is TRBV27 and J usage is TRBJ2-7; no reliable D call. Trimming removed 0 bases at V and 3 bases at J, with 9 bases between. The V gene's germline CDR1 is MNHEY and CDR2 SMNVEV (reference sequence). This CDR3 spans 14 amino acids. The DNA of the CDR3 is TGTGCCAGCAGTTTATCCGGCAGGAACTACGAGCAGTACTTC. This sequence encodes CASSLSGRNYEQYF.

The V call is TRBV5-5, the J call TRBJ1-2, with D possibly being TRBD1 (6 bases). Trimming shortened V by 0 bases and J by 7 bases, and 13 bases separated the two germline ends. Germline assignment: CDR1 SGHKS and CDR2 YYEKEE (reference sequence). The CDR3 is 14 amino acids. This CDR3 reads CASSLDRAWGGYTF. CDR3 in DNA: TGTGCCAGCAGCTTGGACAGGGCGTGGGGTGGCTACACCTTC.

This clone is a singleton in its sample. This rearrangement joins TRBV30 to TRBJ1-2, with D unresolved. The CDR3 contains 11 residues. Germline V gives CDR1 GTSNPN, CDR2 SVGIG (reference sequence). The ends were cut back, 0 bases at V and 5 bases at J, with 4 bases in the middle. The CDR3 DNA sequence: TGTGCCTGGAGTGTTTGGTATGGCTACACCTTC. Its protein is CAWSVWYGYTF.

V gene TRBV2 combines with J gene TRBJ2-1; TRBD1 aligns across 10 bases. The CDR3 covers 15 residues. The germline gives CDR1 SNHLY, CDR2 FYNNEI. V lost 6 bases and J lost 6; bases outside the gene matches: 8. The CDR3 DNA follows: TGTGCCAGCAGGACCGGGACAGGGGCTTTCAATGAGCAGTTCTTC. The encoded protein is CASRTGTGAFNEQFF.

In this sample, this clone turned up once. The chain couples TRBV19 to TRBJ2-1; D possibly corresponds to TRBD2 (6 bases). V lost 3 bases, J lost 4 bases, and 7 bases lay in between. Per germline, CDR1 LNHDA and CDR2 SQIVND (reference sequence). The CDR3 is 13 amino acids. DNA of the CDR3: TGTGCCAGTAGTATGGGACTTTACAATGAGCAGTTCTTC. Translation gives CASSMGLYNEQFF. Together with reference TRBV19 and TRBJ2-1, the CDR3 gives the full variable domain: DGGITQSPKYLFRKEGQNVTLSCEQNLNHDAMYWYRQDPGQGLRLIYYSQIVNDFQKGDIAEGYSVSREKKESFPLTVTSAQKNPTAFYLCASSMGLYNEQFFGPGTRLTVL.

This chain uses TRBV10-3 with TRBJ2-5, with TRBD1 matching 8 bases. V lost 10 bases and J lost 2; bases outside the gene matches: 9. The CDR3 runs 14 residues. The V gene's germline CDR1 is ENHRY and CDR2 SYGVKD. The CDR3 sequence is CATTSRTGQETQYF. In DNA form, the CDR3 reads TGTGCCACTACCTCACGGACAGGGCAAGAGACCCAGTACTTC.

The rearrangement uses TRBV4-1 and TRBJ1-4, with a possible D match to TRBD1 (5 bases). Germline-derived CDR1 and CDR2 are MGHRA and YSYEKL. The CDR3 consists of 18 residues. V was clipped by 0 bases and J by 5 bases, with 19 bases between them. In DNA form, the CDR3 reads TGCGCCAGCAGCCAAGATGGGCAGAGGAGGGGATCAAATGAAAAACTGTTTTTT. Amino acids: CASSQDGQRRGSNEKLFF.

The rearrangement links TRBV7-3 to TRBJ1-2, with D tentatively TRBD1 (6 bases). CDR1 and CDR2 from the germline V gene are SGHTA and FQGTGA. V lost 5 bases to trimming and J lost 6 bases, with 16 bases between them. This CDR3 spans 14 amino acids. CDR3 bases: TGTGCCAGCAGCCAACTAGCGGGGGCCGATGGCTACACCTTC. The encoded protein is CASSQLAGADGYTF.

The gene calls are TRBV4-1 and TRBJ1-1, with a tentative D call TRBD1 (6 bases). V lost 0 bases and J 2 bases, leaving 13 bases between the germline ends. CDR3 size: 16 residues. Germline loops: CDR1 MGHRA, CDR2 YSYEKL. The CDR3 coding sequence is TGCGCCAGCAGCCAAGATCTGGACAGCCCTAACACTGAAGCTTTCTTT. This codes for CASSQDLDSPNTEAFF.

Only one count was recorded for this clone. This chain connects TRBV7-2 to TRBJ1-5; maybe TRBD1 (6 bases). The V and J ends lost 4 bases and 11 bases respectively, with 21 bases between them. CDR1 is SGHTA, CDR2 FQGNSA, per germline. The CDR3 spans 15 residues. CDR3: CASSSELQGAWSQHF. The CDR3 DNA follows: TGTGCCAGCAGCTCGGAATTACAGGGAGCTTGGTCCCAGCATTTT.

The CDR3 reads CASSVDRGEEKLFF. The CDR3 region has the DNA TGTGCCAGCAGCGTGGACAGGGGCGAAGAAAAACTGTTTTTT. The chain is built from TRBV9 and TRBJ1-4; 9 bases match TRBD1. Trimming took 2 bases from V and 8 from J; bases not matched to a gene: 4. This CDR3 has 14 residues. Looked up from germline, CDR1 is SGDLS and CDR2 is YYNGEE.

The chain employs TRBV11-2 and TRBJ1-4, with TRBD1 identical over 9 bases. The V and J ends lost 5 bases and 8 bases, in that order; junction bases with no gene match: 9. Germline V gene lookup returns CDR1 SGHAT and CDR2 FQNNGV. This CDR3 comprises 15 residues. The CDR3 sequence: CASSVWDREGEKLFF. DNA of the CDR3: TGTGCCAGCAGCGTTTGGGACAGGGAGGGCGAAAAACTGTTTTTT.